Below, 29 T cell receptor beta chains from the same sample are listed, as sequenced in a study of CD8 T cells in ankylosing spondylitis (dated by TCRdb to 2017 to 2019). Libraries were constructed by 5' RACE. The listed sequencing device is Illumina HiSeq 2500. TCRdb reprocessing: public reads trimmed at Q25 with fastp, clones called with MiXCR, in-frame beta chains kept. When rows share a CDR3 protein, they turn into one entry using the most common DNA and genes. For this sample there are approximately 350,000 distinct CDR3 sequences; roughly 14% appear just once. The ten biggest clones cover around 1% of the sample. The source material was blood, either unsorted or a sorted T cell fraction (not recorded which). Receptor source: a male donor with ankylosing spondylitis or in good health (not recorded which).

This clonotype showed up just a few times. The V gene is TRBV11-2, the J gene TRBJ2-1; 7 nucleotides agree with TRBD2. V was clipped by 3 bases and J by 4 bases; unmatched bases: 6. The CDR3 covers 15 residues. Germline assignment: CDR1 SGHAT and CDR2 FQNNGV. CDR3 amino acids: CASSLGGIKYNEQFF. In DNA form, the CDR3 reads TGTGCCAGCAGCTTGGGGGGGATCAAGTACAATGAGCAGTTCTTC.

The sample holds a few counts of this clonotype. V gene TRBV12-3 or TRBV12-4 combines with J gene TRBJ2-3, with a possible D match to TRBD1 (6 bases). Between the trimmed V and J ends, which lost 2 bases and 3 bases, there was a span of 15 bases. The CDR3 covers 16 residues. The CDR3 loop reads CASSLWPRGGTDTQYF. The DNA for the CDR3 is TGTGCCAGCAGTTTATGGCCCCGAGGGGGTACAGATACGCAGTATTTT.

This chain links TRBV12-3 or TRBV12-4 with TRBJ1-2, with 8 bases aligning to TRBD1. The CDR3 is 14 amino acids. Losses at the gene ends were 5 bases for V and 4 bases for J; bases not matched to a gene: 6. Here the CDR3 reads CASSLRQGPYGYTF. The CDR3 DNA reads TGTGCCAGCAGTCTCCGACAGGGGCCCTATGGCTACACCTTC.

This clonotype was observed a handful of times. The rearrangement joins TRBV7-2 to TRBJ1-4; D gene unclear. This CDR3 has 15 amino acids. Per the germline V gene, CDR1 is SGHTA and CDR2 is FQGNSA. The ends were cut back, 4 bases at V and 4 bases at J, with 13 bases in the middle. CDR3 residues: CASSYLGQINEKLFF. The DNA for the CDR3 is TGTGCCAGCAGCTACCTTGGTCAGATTAATGAAAAACTGTTTTTT.

This clonotype was found a few times. The chain links TRBV5-5 to TRBJ2-2; 8 positions agree with TRBD1. The CDR3 totals 15 residues. Germline values: CDR1 SGHKS, CDR2 YYEKEE (reference sequence). V trimming: 1 base; J trimming: 5 bases; junction bases outside the gene matches: 4. Here the CDR3 reads CASSLWQGATGELFF. The DNA of the CDR3 is TGTGCCAGCAGCTTGTGGCAGGGGGCAACCGGGGAGCTGTTTTTT.

In this sample, this clonotype turned up a few times. The chain recombines TRBV4-1 with TRBJ2-5; 7 nucleotides match TRBD1. This CDR3 is 18 amino acids long. V dropped 0 bases and J dropped 5; count of bases not matched to a gene: 15. CDR1 is MGHRA, CDR2 YSYEKL, per germline. The CDR3 spells CASSQEGFNVRGRETQYF. The CDR3 DNA sequence: TGCGCCAGCAGCCAAGAGGGATTCAATGTAAGGGGGCGGGAGACCCAGTACTTC.

The chain carries TRBV5-1 and TRBJ2-6, with D perhaps TRBD1 (6 bases). Germline V gene lookup returns CDR1 SGHRS and CDR2 YFSETQ. The CDR3 spans 14 residues. Trimming left V 5 bases short and J 1 base short, with 7 bases between. DNA of the CDR3: TGCGCCAGCAGGAGGGGGTCTGGGGCCAACGTCCTGACTTTC. This codes for CASRRGSGANVLTF.

CDR3 residues: CASSEGTDRVYNEQFF. CDR3 DNA sequence: TGTGCCAGCAGTGAAGGAACTGACAGGGTATACAATGAGCAGTTCTTC. The genes are TRBV2 and TRBJ2-1; 7 nucleotides agree with TRBD1. The trim removed 1 base at V and 4 bases at J, leaving 7 bases unmatched. This CDR3 is 16 amino acids long. The germline V gene has CDR1 SNHLY and CDR2 FYNNEI.

V is TRBV20-1 and J is TRBJ1-6; the D gene is possibly TRBD1 (5 bases). The germline V and J ends were trimmed by 1 base and 6 bases, with 7 bases remaining between them. CDR3 length equals 13 residues. From germline, CDR1 is DFQATT and CDR2 SNEGSKA (reference sequence). Written as DNA, the CDR3 is TGCAGTGCTAGAGTGACAGTTAATTCACCCCTCCACTTT. It yields the protein CSARVTVNSPLHF.

This clonotype was counted at least ten times. The chain links TRBV6-1 to TRBJ2-3; 7 bases are a match to TRBD1. The CDR3 contains 14 residues. The J segment lost 1 base and the V segment lost 5 bases, leaving 3 bases of the junction unmatched. Looked up from germline, CDR1 is MNHNS and CDR2 is SASEGT. The CDR3 sequence: CASSRGQGTDTQYF. The CDR3 DNA is TGTGCCAGCAGTCGCGGACAGGGCACAGATACGCAGTATTTT.

This clonotype was recorded many times. The gene calls are TRBV5-1 and TRBJ2-1; TRBD2 agrees at 8 bases. The CDR3 sequence is 15 residues long. V lost 1 base and J lost 6; bases outside the gene matches: 6. Germline-derived CDR1 and CDR2 are SGHRS and YFSETQ. The CDR3 DNA follows: TGCGCCAGCAGCTTGTCACTAGCGGCACCCAATGAGCAGTTCTTC. Translation: CASSLSLAAPNEQFF.

This clonotype was picked up a small number of times. The chain uses TRBV12-3 or TRBV12-4 and TRBJ2-1, with 8 bases matching TRBD2. The CDR3 contains 15 residues. The V and J ends lost 5 bases and 10 bases, in that order; junction bases with no gene match: 13. CDR3 nucleotide sequence: TGTGCCAGCAGTCCCTCTAGCGGGCGGCCCGGGGAGCAGTTCTTC. Amino acids: CASSPSSGRPGEQFF.

There are many counts of this clonotype. The genes are TRBV5-1 and TRBJ1-1, with D possibly matching TRBD1 (5 bases). Trimming left V 4 bases short and J 7 bases short, with 14 bases between. The CDR3 totals 13 residues. In germline, CDR1 is SGHRS, CDR2 YFSETQ. The CDR3 nucleotides are TGCGCCAGCAGCGTTGCAGGGATTGGTGAAGCTTTCTTT. It specifies CASSVAGIGEAFF.

The genes are TRBV12-3 or TRBV12-4 and TRBJ2-4; a possible D gene is TRBD2 (5 bases). CDR3 length equals 16 residues. V was trimmed by 6 bases and J by 1 base, leaving 16 bases between them. In nucleotides, the CDR3 is TGTGCCAGCAGCCCCCAGAGAAGAGGGGCCAAAAACATTCAGTACTTC. Its protein is CASSPQRRGAKNIQYF.

This clonotype was counted many times. This sequence joins TRBV29-1 and TRBJ1-1; 7 bases are shared with TRBD1. Trimming took 7 bases from V and 1 from J; bases not matched to a gene: 3. Germline CDR1 is SQVTM and CDR2 is ANQGSEA. This CDR3 region has 12 residues. CDR3 loop: CSAGQANTEAFF. The CDR3 DNA sequence: TGCAGCGCTGGACAGGCGAACACTGAAGCTTTCTTT.

This clonotype was detected many times. The V call is TRBV29-1, the J call TRBJ1-3, with a tentative D call TRBD1 (6 bases). This CDR3 has 13 amino acids. The V gene lost 7 bases and the J gene lost 0 bases, with 10 bases spanning the gap. The germline gives CDR1 SQVTM, CDR2 ANQGSEA. The CDR3, as DNA: TGCAGCGCGGACAGCCACTCTGGAAACACCATATATTTT. This gives the protein CSADSHSGNTIYF.

There are many counts of this clonotype. This chain links TRBV7-2 with TRBJ2-7, with 12 bases lining up with TRBD2. The V segment lost 5 bases and the J segment 1 base; nucleotides outside the gene matches: 3. CDR3 size: 15 residues. Germline CDR1 is SGHTA and CDR2 is FQGNSA. The CDR3 coding sequence is TGTGCCAGCAGCATCACTAGCGGGGGGTCCTACGAGCAGTACTTC. Translating gives CASSITSGGSYEQYF. Filled out from reference TRBV7-2 and TRBJ2-7, the complete variable domain reads GAGVSQSPSNKVTEKGKDVELRCDPISGHTALYWYRQSLGQGLEFLIYFQGNSAPDKSGLPSDRFSAERTGGSVSTLTIQRTQQEDSAVYLCASSITSGGSYEQYFGPGTRLTVT.

This clonotype was seen only a few times. The chain joins TRBV12-3 or TRBV12-4 to TRBJ1-5; no clear D. The length of the CDR3 is 16 residues. The V end was cut by 2 bases, the J end by 0 bases, with 11 bases between. This CDR3 is CASSLYTAFSNQPQHF. The CDR3 DNA reads TGTGCCAGCAGTTTATATACAGCCTTTAGCAATCAGCCCCAGCATTTT.

V usage is TRBV13 and J usage is TRBJ2-3; 9 bases line up with TRBD2. V lost 5 bases and J lost 10; bases outside the gene matches: 7. CDR1 is PRHDT, CDR2 FYEKMQ, per germline (reference sequence). This CDR3 has 13 residues. This CDR3 reads CASSKLAGVAQYF. In nucleotides, the CDR3 is TGTGCCAGCAGCAAGTTAGCGGGAGTGGCGCAGTATTTT. Using reference TRBV13 and TRBJ2-3 for the parts outside the CDR3, the full variable domain is AAGVIQSPRHLIKEKRETATLKCYPIPRHDTVYWYQQGPGQDPQFLISFYEKMQSDKGSIPDRFSAQQFSDYHSELNMSSLELGDSALYFCASSKLAGVAQYFGPGTRLTVL.

This rearrangement joins TRBV5-1 to TRBJ2-1, with D hard to call. V was cut by 0 bases and J by 10 bases, with 5 bases left in between. The germline V gene encodes CDR1 SGHRS and CDR2 YFSETQ. The CDR3 is 11 residues long. For the CDR3, the DNA is TGCGCCAGCAGCTTGGAAGACGAGCAGTTCTTC. This translates into CASSLEDEQFF.

This clonotype was seen a few times. This chain links TRBV4-1 with TRBJ2-7; possible D gene TRBD1, 5 bases. Trimming took off 2 bases at V and 4 bases at J, with 9 bases between the two ends. The CDR3 extends over 13 amino acids. CDR1 MGHRA and CDR2 YSYEKL come from the germline V gene. In DNA, the CDR3 is TGCGCCAGCAGCCAAACAGGCTCTTACGAGCAGTACTTC. Residues: CASSQTGSYEQYF.

This clonotype was counted between two and nine times. The V and J genes are TRBV20-1 and TRBJ2-3; possibly TRBD1 for D (6 bases). Looked up from germline, CDR1 is DFQATT and CDR2 is SNEGSKA (reference sequence). Trimming took 6 bases from V and 3 from J, leaving 13 bases between them. CDR3 size: 13 residues. CDR3: CSAHKTGTDTQYF. CDR3 in DNA: TGCAGTGCCCACAAAACAGGGACAGATACGCAGTATTTT.

The chain has TRBV6-2 or TRBV6-3 and TRBJ1-4; D call uncertain. This CDR3 is 18 amino acids long. V lost 4 bases and J lost 10, with 28 bases in between. CDR1 and CDR2 from the germline V gene are MNHEY and SVGEGT. CDR3 amino acids: CASSSTKDRTAGRGKLFF. DNA for the CDR3: TGTGCCAGCAGTTCAACCAAAGACCGGACGGCGGGCAGAGGAAAACTGTTTTTT.

The chain recombines TRBV20-1 with TRBJ2-3, with unresolved D. CDR3 length: 16 residues. V was clipped by 5 bases and J by 6 bases, with 24 bases between them. Germline-derived CDR1 and CDR2 are DFQATT and SNEGSKA (reference sequence). The CDR3 DNA reads as TGCAGTGCTCCGTCGCAGGCCAGGTTGACGCCCGATACGCAGTATTTT. Its protein is CSAPSQARLTPDTQYF.

The rearrangement uses TRBV5-1 and TRBJ2-1; D could derive from TRBD1 or TRBD2 (6 bases each). V gave up 5 bases and J gave up 6 bases, with 24 bases separating them. Germline CDR1 SGHRS, CDR2 YFSETQ. The CDR3 sequence is 17 residues long. CDR3 residues: CASSKIIRLEGGNEQFF. The CDR3 DNA reads as TGCGCCAGCAGTAAAATCATTCGACTAGAGGGGGGCAATGAGCAGTTCTTC. Full variable domain (rest looked up from reference TRBV5-1 and TRBJ2-1): KAGVTQTPRYLIKTRGQQVTLSCSPISGHRSVSWYQQTPGQGLQFLFEYFSETQRNKGNFPGRFSGRQFSNSRSEMNVSTLELGDSALYLCASSKIIRLEGGNEQFFGPGTRLTVL.

This clonotype was recorded at least ten times. The chain links TRBV9 to TRBJ1-4; 7 nucleotides line up with TRBD1. Germline CDR1 is SGDLS and CDR2 is YYNGEE. Trimming cost V 4 bases and J 0 bases; bases outside gene matches: 6. The CDR3 loop spans 16 amino acids. The CDR3 sequence: CASSPSQGATNEKLFF. The CDR3 DNA follows: TGTGCCAGCAGCCCGAGCCAGGGGGCAACTAATGAAAAACTGTTTTTT.

This clonotype appeared a few times. This sequence joins TRBV4-1 and TRBJ1-1; D is unresolved. This CDR3 spans 14 amino acids. Germline V gene lookup returns CDR1 MGHRA and CDR2 YSYEKL. The V gene lost 4 bases and the J gene lost 0 bases, with 9 bases spanning the gap. CDR3 sequence (DNA): TGCGCCAGCAGCCCCCGGGGTATGAACACTGAAGCTTTCTTT. It yields the protein CASSPRGMNTEAFF.

J is TRBJ2-3 and V is TRBV20-1, with 8 positions matching TRBD2. The CDR3 is 15 residues long. Trimming took 2 bases from V and 1 from J; bases not matched to a gene: 5. Germline values: CDR1 DFQATT, CDR2 SNEGSKA (reference sequence). This chain's CDR3 is CSARSMTSGTDTQYF. The CDR3 DNA sequence: TGCAGTGCTAGAAGTATGACTAGCGGCACAGATACGCAGTATTTT.

This clonotype was seen a handful of times. The chain combines TRBV5-1 with TRBJ2-1; D perhaps matches TRBD1 (6 bases). CDR1 is SGHRS and CDR2 is YFSETQ in the germline V gene. This CDR3 comprises 14 residues. V dropped 2 bases and J dropped 2 bases, with 8 bases sitting between them. CDR3 protein: CASSLGTPYNEQFF. The CDR3 nucleotides read TGCGCCAGCAGCTTAGGGACACCCTACAATGAGCAGTTCTTC.